Shown below are 3 T cell receptor beta chains from a single sample sequenced in a study of tumor-infiltrating lymphocytes in primary liver carcinoma. A constant-region primer served to make TCR beta cDNA from about 0.5 ug total RNA. Three nested multiplex PCR rounds, a slightly modified ARM-PCR, produced the libraries for TCR beta. TRBV1-TRBV30 forward and Cbeta reverse primers drove the first two roughly 10-cycle rounds. MiXCR, run by TCRdb on the multiplex PCR reads, gives a single entry per CDR3 protein. Here the sample spans under 200,000 distinct CDR3 sequences, less than 70% being singletons. Blood RNA came from unsorted whole blood; germline DNA was also extracted. The sequenced sample was peripheral blood. These receptors all stem from an older woman with primary liver carcinoma and hepatitis B virus infection.

The V gene is TRBV12-3 or TRBV12-4, the J gene TRBJ2-7; maybe TRBD2 (5 bases). This CDR3 is built from 16 residues. Trimming removed 2 bases from V and 4 bases from J, with 18 bases in between. CDR3 DNA: TGTGCCAGCAGTTTAAGTCCCGGGCGGGCCAATTACGAGCAGTACTTC. Residues: CASSLSPGRANYEQYF.

This clonotype appeared a single time. This chain connects TRBV7-9 to TRBJ2-1; TRBD2 matches at 7 bases. Germline trimming cut 1 base from V and 0 bases from J; bases unmatched to any gene: 6. The CDR3 spans 17 residues. Germline V gives CDR1 SEHNR, CDR2 FQNEAQ (reference sequence). The CDR3 here is CASSLVSLAASYNEQFF. CDR3 sequence (DNA): TGTGCCAGCAGCTTAGTGTCGCTAGCGGCCTCCTACAATGAGCAGTTCTTC.

As regards this clonotype: With a much larger clone just one base away, this may be a read error. The rearrangement joins TRBV12-5 to TRBJ1-5; 7 bases are shared with TRBD1. Per germline, CDR1 LGHNT and CDR2 FRNRAP. CDR3 length: 13 residues. Trimming removed 4 bases from V and 15 bases from J; junction bases left unmatched: 12. This chain's CDR3 is CASGSGTARGRHF. The DNA of the CDR3 is TGTGCTAGTGGTTCCGGGACAGCCCGAGGCCGGCATTTT. Full variable domain (rest looked up from reference TRBV12-5 and TRBJ1-5): DARVTQTPRHKVTEMGQEVTMRCQPILGHNTVFWYRQTMMQGLELLAYFRNRAPLDDSGMPKDRFSAEMPDATLATLKIQPSEPRDSAVYFCASGSGTARGRHFGDGTRLSIL.